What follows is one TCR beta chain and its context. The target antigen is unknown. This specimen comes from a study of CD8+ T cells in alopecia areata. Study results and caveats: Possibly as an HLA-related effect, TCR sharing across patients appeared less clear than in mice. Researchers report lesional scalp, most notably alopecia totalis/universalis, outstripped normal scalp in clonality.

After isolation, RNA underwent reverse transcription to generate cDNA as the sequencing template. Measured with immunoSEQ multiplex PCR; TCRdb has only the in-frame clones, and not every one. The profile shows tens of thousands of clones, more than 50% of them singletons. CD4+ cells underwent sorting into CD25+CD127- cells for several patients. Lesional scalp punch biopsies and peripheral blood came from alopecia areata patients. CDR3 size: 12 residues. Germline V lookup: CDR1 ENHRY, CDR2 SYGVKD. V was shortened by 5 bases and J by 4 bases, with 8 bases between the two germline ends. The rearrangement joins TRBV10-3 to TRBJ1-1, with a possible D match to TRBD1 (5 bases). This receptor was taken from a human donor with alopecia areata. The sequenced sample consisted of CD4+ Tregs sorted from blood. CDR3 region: CAISQGSTEAFF. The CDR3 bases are TGTGCCATCAGTCAGGGATCCACTGAAGCTTTCTTT.